This T cell receptor (beta chain) emerged from a study of regulatory and conventional T cells in RAG deficiency. Study-level results: Patient subsets had shorter CDR3s; Omenn Treg-Tconv overlap exceeded 75%. Shannon entropy was markedly lower and Simpson indices higher in RAG-deficient patients than control T-cell subsets.

The V gene lost 1 base and the J gene lost 4 bases, with 10 bases spanning the gap. The germline gives CDR1 LNHDA, CDR2 SQIVND (reference sequence). The CDR3 is made up of 15 amino acids. This table comes from immunoSEQ multiplex PCR, and its TCRdb copy is limited to in-frame clones, with some not included. The table has 20,000 to 25,000 clones, approximately 93% seen once. Conventional CD4+ T cells were sorted from blood as CD25-low CD127-high cells. Remarks on this clone: Its antigen is not known.

These sequences were also reported in another study, on regulatory T cells. That publication notes: Primers: 52 TRBV forward and 13 TRBJ reverse. In patients, unique TRB V-J pairs were restricted and V/J usage skewed, especially in Tregs.

The sample comprised CD4+ T cells sorted from blood. The origin of this receptor is a human donor in good health. V and J are TRBV19 and TRBJ1-4; D unresolved. The chain's CDR3 is CASSIVGRYNEKLFF. The CDR3 region has the DNA TGTGCCAGTAGTATAGTGGGTCGTTATAATGAAAAACTGTTTTTT. Full variable domain (remainder filled in from reference TRBV19 and TRBJ1-4): DGGITQSPKYLFRKEGQNVTLSCEQNLNHDAMYWYRQDPGQGLRLIYYSQIVNDFQKGDIAEGYSVSREKKESFPLTVTSAQKNPTAFYLCASSIVGRYNEKLFFGSGTQLSVL.